The sequence of this TCR beta chain was determined in a study of cytomegalovirus exposure and HLA in healthy donors. Overall study results and limits: TRBV6-2, TRBV6-3 and some other V segments were unresolvable in 87-base-pair reads. About 87% or about 30% of the time was how often most TCR beta V segments were productive, according to an earlier analysis.

Amplification used 60 Vbeta primers and 13 Jbeta primers. Method: immunoSEQ multiplex PCR; TCRdb's copy keeps in-frame clones and lacks some. The table records around 150,000 clones, just under 65% of them present only once. Turning to this clone: As yet, its antigen is unknown.

Germline assignment: CDR1 SGHTA and CDR2 FQGNSA. Trimming took 1 base from V and 7 from J, leaving 10 bases between them. The CDR3 loop spans 14 amino acids. The gene calls are TRBV7-2 and TRBJ2-2; maybe TRBD1 (6 bases). The sequence was obtained from a woman aged 55-70 years in good health and CMV-seropositive. Specimen: PBMCs. CDR3 sequence: CASSLEQGGGELFF. CDR3 sequence (DNA): TGTGCCAGCAGCTTAGAACAGGGTGGCGGGGAGCTGTTTTTT.